This entry features one T cell receptor beta chain sequence. Its antigen is currently unknown. This sample was taken from a study of PD-1 blockade in classical Hodgkin lymphoma. Study context: It was nivolumab at 3 mg/kg, given intravenously every 2 weeks, that patients received.

The repertoire was sequenced with immunoSEQ multiplex PCR; TCRdb's copy has only in-frame clones and lacks some. The sample has about 42,000 clones; under 75% are singletons. The patients all showed relapse after autologous stem cell transplantation, while their brentuximab vedotin exposure varied. Study-wide results and caveats: CD4+ TCR diversity climbed significantly by C4D1, unlike CD8+ TCR diversity. It was reported that newly diagnosed patients had less baseline TCR diversity than healthy donors.

This sequence originates from a human donor with classical Hodgkin lymphoma. Source: peripheral blood mononuclear cells (PBMCs), taken at baseline.

The CDR3 bases are TGCGCCAGCAGCTTCATGGCGGGGACCTCCTACAATGAGCAGTTCTTC. Translation gives CASSFMAGTSYNEQFF. This chain connects TRBV5-1 to TRBJ2-1; weak D call: TRBD2 (6 bases). V was cut by 2 bases and J by 0 bases, with 12 bases left in between. Germline V gene sequence: CDR1 SGHRS, CDR2 YFSETQ. The CDR3 length is 16 residues.